The source of this TCR beta chain is a study of T cells after yellow fever vaccination. Findings and caveats of the study: Clonotype sharing between CD4 and CD8 compartments was small. Abundant bulk-derived clonotypes could contaminate FACS-sorted repertoires. Boosting was followed by the reappearance of most primary-vaccination clones (around 95% CD4, around 91% CD8).

The table lists this clonotype with a few counts. No antigen is known for it. Generation of TCR cDNA used 5'RACE template switching (which added a universal primer site and UMIs). MiXCR, run by TCRdb on the 5' RACE reads, gives a single entry per CDR3 protein. The repertoire consists of about 240,000 distinct CDR3 sequences, with 6.5% to 8.5% occurring once and the leading ten covering about 0.85%. This CDR3 spans 12 amino acids. Germline trimming cut 7 bases from V and 5 bases from J; bases unmatched to any gene: 6. CDR1 and CDR2 from the germline V gene are SQVTM and ANQGSEA. The TCR comes from a man aged 25 to 40 who received the YFV17D yellow fever vaccine. The specimen was CD4+ T cells sorted from PBMCs, collected 15 days after the yellow fever booster vaccination. The chain is built from TRBV29-1 and TRBJ2-7, with TRBD1 identical over 9 bases. In DNA form, the CDR3 reads TGCAGCGCCCTCCGGACAGGGGACGAGCAGTACTTC. The encoded protein is CSALRTGDEQYF.